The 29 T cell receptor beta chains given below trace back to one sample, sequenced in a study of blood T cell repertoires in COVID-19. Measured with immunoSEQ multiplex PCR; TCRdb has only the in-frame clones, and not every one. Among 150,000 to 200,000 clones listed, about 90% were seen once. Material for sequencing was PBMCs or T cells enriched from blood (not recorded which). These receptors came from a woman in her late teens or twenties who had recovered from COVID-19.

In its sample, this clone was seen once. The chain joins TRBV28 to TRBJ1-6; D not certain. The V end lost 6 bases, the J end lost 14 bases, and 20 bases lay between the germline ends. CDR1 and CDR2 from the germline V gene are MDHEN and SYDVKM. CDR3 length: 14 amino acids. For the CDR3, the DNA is TGTGCCAGCAGCCCCCACGCACCACTTGGTTCCCTCCACTTT. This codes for CASSPHAPLGSLHF. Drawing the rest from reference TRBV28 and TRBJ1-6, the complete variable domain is DVKVTQSSRYLVKRTGEKVFLECVQDMDHENMFWYRQDPGLGLRLIYFSYDVKMKEKGDIPEGYSVSREKKERFSLILESASTNQTSMYLCASSPHAPLGSLHFGNGTRLTVT.

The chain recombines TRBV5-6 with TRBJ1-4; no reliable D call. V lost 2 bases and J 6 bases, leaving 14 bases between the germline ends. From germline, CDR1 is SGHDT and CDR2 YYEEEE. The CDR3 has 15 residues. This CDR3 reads CASSFQQKRDEKLFF. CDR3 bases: TGTGCCAGCAGCTTTCAACAGAAAAGAGATGAAAAACTGTTTTTT. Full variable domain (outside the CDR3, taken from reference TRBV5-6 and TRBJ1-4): DAGVTQSPTHLIKTRGQQVTLRCSPKSGHDTVSWYQQALGQGPQFIFQYYEEEERQRGNFPDRFSGHQFPNYSSELNVNALLLGDSALYLCASSFQQKRDEKLFFGSGTQLSVL.

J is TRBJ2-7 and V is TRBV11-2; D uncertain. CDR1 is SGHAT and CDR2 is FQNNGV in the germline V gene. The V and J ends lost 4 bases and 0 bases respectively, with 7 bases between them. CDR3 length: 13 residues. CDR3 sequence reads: CASSSLNSYEQYF. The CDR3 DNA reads TGTGCCAGCAGCTCCCTAAACTCCTACGAGCAGTACTTC.

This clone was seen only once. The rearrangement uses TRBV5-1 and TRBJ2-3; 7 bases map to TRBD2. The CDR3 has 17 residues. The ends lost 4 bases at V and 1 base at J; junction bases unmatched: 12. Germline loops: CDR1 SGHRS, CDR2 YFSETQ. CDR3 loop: CASSPWGGSSRTDTQYF. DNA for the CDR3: TGCGCCAGCAGCCCGTGGGGGGGGTCAAGCCGCACAGATACGCAGTATTTT.

The chain's CDR3 is CASNPLVMEKLFF. The CDR3 nucleotides read TGTGCCAGCAACCCCCTAGTCATGGAAAAACTGTTTTTT. The chain is built from TRBV7-9 and TRBJ1-4; D ambiguous. V was shortened by 7 bases and J by 8 bases, with 14 bases between the two germline ends. The CDR3 has 13 amino acids. Germline V gene sequence: CDR1 SEHNR, CDR2 FQNEAQ (reference sequence).

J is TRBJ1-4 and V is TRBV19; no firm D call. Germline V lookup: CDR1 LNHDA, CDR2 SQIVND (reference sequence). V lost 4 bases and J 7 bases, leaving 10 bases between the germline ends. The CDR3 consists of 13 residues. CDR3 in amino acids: CASSTYRGEKLFF. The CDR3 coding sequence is TGTGCCAGTAGTACCTACCGGGGTGAAAAACTGTTTTTT.

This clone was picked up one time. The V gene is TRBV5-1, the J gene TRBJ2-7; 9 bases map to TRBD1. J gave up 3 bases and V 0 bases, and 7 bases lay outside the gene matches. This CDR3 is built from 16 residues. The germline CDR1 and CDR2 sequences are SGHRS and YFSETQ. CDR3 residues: CASSLEGTGSRYEQYF. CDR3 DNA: TGCGCCAGCAGCTTGGAGGGGACAGGGAGTCGCTACGAGCAGTACTTC.

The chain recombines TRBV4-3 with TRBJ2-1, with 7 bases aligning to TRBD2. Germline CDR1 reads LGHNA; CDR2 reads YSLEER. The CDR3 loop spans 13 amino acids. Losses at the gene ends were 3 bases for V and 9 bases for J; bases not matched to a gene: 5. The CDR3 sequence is CASSHPGGFEQFF. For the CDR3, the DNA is TGCGCCAGCAGCCACCCGGGGGGTTTTGAGCAGTTCTTC.

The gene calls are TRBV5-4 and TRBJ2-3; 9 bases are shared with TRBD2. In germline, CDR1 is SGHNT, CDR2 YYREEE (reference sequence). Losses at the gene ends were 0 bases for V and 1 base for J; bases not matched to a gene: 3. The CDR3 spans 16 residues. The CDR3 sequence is CASSLDLAGRTDTQYF. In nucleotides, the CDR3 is TGTGCCAGCAGCTTGGATCTAGCGGGGCGCACAGATACGCAGTATTTT.

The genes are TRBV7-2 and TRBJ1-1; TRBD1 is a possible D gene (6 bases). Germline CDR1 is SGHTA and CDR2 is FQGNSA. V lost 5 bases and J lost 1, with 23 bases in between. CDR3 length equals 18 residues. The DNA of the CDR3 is TGTGCCAGCAGCCCTCGTCTAGGGGGGGAATCGCGGAACACTGAAGCTTTCTTT. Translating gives CASSPRLGGESRNTEAFF.

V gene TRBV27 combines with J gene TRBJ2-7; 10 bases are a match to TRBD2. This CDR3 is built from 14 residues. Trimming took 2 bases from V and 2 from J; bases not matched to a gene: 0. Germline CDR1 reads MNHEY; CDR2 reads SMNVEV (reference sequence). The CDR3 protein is CASSLLAGAYEQYF. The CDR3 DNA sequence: TGTGCCAGCAGTTTACTAGCGGGAGCCTACGAGCAGTACTTC.

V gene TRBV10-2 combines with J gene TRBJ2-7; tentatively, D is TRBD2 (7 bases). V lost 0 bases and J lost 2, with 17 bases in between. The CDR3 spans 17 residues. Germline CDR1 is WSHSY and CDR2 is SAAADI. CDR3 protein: CASSESTRGAFPYEQYF. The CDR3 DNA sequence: TGCGCCAGCAGTGAGTCGACCCGGGGGGCTTTCCCCTACGAGCAGTACTTC.

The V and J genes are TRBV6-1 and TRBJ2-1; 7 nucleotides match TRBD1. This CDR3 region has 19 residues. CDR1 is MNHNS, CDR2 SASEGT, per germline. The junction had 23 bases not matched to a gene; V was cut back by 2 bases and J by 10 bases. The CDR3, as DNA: TGTGCCAGCAGTGAATCTCTCCCCCCGCCCTACACAGGGGTGTGGGAGCAGTTCTTC. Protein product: CASSESLPPPYTGVWEQFF.

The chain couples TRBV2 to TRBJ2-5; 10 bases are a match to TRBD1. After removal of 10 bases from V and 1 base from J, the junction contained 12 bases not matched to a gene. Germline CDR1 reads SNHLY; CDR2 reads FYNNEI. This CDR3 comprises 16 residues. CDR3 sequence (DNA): TGTGCCATTGGGGTGGGGACAGGGGCAGGCCAAGAGACCCAGTACTTC. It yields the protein CAIGVGTGAGQETQYF. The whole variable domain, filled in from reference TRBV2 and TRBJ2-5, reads EPEVTQTPSHQVTQMGQEVILRCVPISNHLYFYWYRQILGQKVEFLVSFYNNEISEKSEIFDDQFSVERPDGSNFTLKIRSTKLEDSAMYFCAIGVGTGAGQETQYFGPGTRLLVL.

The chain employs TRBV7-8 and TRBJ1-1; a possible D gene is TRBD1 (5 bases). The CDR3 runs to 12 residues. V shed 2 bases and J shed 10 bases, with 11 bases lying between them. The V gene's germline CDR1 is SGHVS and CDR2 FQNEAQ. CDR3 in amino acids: CASSLLGGGAFF. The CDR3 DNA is TGTGCCAGCAGCTTACTCGGGGGGGGAGCTTTCTTT. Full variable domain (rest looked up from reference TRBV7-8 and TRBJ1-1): GAGVSQSPRYKVAKRGQDVALRCDPISGHVSLFWYQQALGQGPEFLTYFQNEAQLDKSGLPSDRFFAERPEGSVSTLKIQRTQQEDSAVYLCASSLLGGGAFFGQGTRLTVV.

The CDR3 nucleotides read TGTGCCAGCACCCTCAATTGGGGGGATGAGGGCTACACCTTC. This encodes CASTLNWGDEGYTF. The chain employs TRBV28 and TRBJ1-2; D possibly corresponds to TRBD1 (5 bases). V was pared by 7 bases and J by 8 bases, with 20 bases between. The germline V gene has CDR1 MDHEN and CDR2 SYDVKM. This CDR3 is built from 14 residues.

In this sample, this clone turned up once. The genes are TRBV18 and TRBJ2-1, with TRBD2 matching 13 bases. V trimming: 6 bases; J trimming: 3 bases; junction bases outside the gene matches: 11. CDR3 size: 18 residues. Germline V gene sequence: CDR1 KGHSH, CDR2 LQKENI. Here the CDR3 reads CASSPSRLAGGRYNEQFF. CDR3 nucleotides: TGTGCCAGCTCGCCGAGTCGACTAGCGGGAGGTCGCTACAATGAGCAGTTCTTC. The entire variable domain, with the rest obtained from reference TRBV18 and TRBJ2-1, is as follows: NAGVMQNPRHLVRRRGQEARLRCSPMKGHSHVYWYRQLPEEGLKFMVYLQKENIIDESGMPKERFSAEFPKEGPSILRIQQVVRGDSAAYFCASSPSRLAGGRYNEQFFGPGTRLTVL.

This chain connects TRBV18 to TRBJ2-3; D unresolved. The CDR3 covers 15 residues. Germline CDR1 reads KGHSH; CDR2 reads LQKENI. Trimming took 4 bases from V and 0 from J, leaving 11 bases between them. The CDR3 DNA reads TGTGCCAGCTCACTAACTAAGACGAGCACAGATACGCAGTATTTT. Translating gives CASSLTKTSTDTQYF.

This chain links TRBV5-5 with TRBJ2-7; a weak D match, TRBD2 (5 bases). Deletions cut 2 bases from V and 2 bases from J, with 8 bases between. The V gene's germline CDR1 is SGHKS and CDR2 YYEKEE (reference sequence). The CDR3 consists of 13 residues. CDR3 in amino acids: CASSFGVAYEQYF. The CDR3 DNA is TGTGCCAGCAGCTTCGGGGTAGCCTACGAGCAGTACTTC.

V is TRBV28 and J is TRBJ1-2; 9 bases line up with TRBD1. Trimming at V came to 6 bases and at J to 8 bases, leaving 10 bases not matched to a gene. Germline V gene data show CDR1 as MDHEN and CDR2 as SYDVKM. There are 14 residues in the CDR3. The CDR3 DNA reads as TGTGCCAGCAGCACGGGACAGGGCGTGGGCGGCTACACCTTC. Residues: CASSTGQGVGGYTF.

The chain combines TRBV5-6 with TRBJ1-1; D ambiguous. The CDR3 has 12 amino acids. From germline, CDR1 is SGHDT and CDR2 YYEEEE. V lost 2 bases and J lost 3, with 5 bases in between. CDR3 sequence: CASSFGDTEAFF. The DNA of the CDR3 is TGTGCCAGCAGCTTTGGAGACACTGAAGCTTTCTTT.

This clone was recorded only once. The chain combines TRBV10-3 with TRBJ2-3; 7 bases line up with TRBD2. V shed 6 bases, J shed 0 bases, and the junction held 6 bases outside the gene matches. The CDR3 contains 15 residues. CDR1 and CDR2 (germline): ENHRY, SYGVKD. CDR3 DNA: TGTGCCATCAGGACAAGCGGGGCCAGCACAGATACGCAGTATTTT. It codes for CAIRTSGASTDTQYF.

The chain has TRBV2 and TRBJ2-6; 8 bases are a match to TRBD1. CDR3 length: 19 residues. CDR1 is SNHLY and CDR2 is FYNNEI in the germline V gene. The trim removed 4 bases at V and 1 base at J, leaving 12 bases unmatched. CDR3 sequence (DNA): TGTGCCAGCAGTGTTTCGTTTCCCAGGGGGCAATCTGGGGCCAACGTCCTGACTTTC. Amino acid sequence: CASSVSFPRGQSGANVLTF. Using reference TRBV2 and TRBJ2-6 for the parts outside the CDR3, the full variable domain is EPEVTQTPSHQVTQMGQEVILRCVPISNHLYFYWYRQILGQKVEFLVSFYNNEISEKSEIFDDQFSVERPDGSNFTLKIRSTKLEDSAMYFCASSVSFPRGQSGANVLTFGAGSRLTVL.

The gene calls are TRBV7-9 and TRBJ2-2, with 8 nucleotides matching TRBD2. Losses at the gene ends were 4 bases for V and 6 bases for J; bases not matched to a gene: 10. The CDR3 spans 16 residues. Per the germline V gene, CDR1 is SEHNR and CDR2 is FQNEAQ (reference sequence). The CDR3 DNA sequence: TGTGCCAGCAGCTCAAACAGCGGGAGAAAGGCCGGGGAGCTGTTTTTT. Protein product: CASSSNSGRKAGELFF.

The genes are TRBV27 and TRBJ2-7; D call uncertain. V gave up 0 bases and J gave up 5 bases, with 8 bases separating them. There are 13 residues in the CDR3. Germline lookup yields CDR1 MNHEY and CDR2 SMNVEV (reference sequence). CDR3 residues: CASSLSRSNEQYF. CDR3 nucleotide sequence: TGTGCCAGCAGTTTATCCCGGAGCAACGAGCAGTACTTC.

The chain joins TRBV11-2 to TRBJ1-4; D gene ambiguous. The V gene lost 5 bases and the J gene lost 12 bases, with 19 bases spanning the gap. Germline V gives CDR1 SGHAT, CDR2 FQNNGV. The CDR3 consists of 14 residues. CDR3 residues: CASSLDLGVVELFF. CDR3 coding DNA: TGTGCCAGCAGCCTCGACCTCGGAGTGGTCGAACTGTTTTTT.

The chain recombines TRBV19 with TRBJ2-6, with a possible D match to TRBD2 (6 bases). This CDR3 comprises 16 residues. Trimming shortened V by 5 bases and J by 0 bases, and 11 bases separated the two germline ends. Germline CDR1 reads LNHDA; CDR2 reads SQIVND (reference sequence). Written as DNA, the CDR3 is TGTGCCAGTAGTCCGGACGGGAGCTCTGGGGCCAACGTCCTGACTTTC. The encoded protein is CASSPDGSSGANVLTF.

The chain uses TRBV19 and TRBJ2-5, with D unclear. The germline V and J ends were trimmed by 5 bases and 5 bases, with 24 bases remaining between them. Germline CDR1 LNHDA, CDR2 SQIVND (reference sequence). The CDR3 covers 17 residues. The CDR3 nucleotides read TGTGCCAGTAGTGCTCTGTCCAGCCATATACCACAGGAGACCCAGTACTTC. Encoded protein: CASSALSSHIPQETQYF.

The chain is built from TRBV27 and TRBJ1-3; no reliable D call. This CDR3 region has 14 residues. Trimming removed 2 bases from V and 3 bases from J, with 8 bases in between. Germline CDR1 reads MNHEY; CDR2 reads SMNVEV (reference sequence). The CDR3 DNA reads TGTGCCAGCAGTTTAACGGGGAATGGAAACACCATATATTTT. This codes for CASSLTGNGNTIYF.